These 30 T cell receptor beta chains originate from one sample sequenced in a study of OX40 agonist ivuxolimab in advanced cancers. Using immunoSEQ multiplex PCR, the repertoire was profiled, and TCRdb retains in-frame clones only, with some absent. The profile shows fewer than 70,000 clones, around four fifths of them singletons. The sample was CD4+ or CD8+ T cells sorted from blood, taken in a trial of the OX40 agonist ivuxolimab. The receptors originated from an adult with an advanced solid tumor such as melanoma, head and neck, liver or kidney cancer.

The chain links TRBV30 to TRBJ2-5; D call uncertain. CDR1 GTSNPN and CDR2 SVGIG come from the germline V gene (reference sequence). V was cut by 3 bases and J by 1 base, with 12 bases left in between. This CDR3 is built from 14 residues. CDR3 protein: CAWRKRLSQETQYF. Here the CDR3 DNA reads TGTGCCTGGAGAAAGAGGTTGTCCCAAGAGACCCAGTACTTC.

CDR3 coding DNA: TGTGCCAGCAGTTTATTCGCCACAGGGAACAATTCACCCCTCCACTTT. Encoded protein: CASSLFATGNNSPLHF. V is TRBV28 and J is TRBJ1-6; D may be TRBD1 (6 bases). This CDR3 is 16 amino acids long. V lost 1 base, J lost 7 bases, and 14 bases lay in between. CDR1 and CDR2 from the germline V gene are MDHEN and SYDVKM.

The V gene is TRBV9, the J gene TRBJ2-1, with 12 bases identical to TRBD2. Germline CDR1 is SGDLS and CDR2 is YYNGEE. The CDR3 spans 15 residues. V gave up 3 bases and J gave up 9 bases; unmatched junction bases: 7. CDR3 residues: CASSGLAGEGGEQFF. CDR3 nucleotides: TGTGCCAGCAGCGGACTAGCGGGAGAAGGAGGTGAGCAGTTCTTC.

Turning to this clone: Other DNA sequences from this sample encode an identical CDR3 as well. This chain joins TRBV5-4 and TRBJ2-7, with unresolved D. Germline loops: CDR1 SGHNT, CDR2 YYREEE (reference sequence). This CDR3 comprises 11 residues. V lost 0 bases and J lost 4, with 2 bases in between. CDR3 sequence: CASSLGYEQYF. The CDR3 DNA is TGTGCCAGCAGCTTGGGTTACGAGCAGTACTTC.

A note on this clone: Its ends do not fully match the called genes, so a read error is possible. For the CDR3, the DNA is TGTGCCAGCAGTGAAGTGTGGGGTTCAGCCCTCCACTTT. Translation: CASSEVWGSALHF. The chain recombines TRBV2 with TRBJ1-6; no clear D gene. Per germline, CDR1 SNHLY and CDR2 FYNNEI. This CDR3 spans 13 amino acids.

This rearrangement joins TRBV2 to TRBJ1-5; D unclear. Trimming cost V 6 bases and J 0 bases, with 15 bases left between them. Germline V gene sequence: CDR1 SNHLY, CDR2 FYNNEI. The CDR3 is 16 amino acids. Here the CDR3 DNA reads TGTGCCAGCAGGAGACGAGGAGGTTATAGCAATCAGCCCCAGCATTTT. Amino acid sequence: CASRRRGGYSNQPQHF.

The CDR3 loop reads CASSMGQGSSYEQYF. CDR3 coding DNA: TGTGCCAGTAGTATGGGGCAGGGGTCGTCCTACGAGCAGTACTTC. The gene calls are TRBV19 and TRBJ2-7; a weak D match, TRBD1 (6 bases). Germline V CDR1 and CDR2: LNHDA, SQIVND (reference sequence). Trimming removed 3 bases at V and 1 base at J, with 13 bases between. The CDR3 has 15 residues.

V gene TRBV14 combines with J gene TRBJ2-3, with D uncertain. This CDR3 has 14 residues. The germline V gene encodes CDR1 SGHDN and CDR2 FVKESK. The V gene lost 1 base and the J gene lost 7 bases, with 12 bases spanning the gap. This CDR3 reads CASSQVGQSYTQYF. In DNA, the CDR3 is TGTGCCAGCAGCCAAGTGGGCCAAAGTTATACGCAGTATTTT. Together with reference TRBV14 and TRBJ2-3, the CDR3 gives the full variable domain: EAGVTQFPSHSVIEKGQTVTLRCDPISGHDNLYWYRRVMGKEIKFLLHFVKESKQDESGMPNNRFLAERTGGTYSTLKVQPAELEDSGVYFCASSQVGQSYTQYFGPGTRLTVL.

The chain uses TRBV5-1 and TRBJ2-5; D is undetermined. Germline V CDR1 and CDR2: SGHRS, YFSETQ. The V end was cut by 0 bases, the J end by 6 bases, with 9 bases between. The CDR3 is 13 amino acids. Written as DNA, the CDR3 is TGCGCCAGCAGCTTGGGCTTCTTGCAGACCCAGTACTTC. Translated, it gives CASSLGFLQTQYF.

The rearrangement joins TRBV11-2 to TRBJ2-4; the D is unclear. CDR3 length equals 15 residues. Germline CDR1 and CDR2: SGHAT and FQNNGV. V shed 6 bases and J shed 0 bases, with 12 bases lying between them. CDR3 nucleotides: TGTGCCAGCAGGGGCTTTGGGGTAGCCAAAAACATTCAGTACTTC. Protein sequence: CASRGFGVAKNIQYF.

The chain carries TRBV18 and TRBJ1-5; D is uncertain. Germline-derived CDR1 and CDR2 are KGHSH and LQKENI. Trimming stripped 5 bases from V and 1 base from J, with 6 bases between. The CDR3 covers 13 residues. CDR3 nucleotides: TGTGCCAGCTCATCGGACAGCAATCAGCCCCAGCATTTT. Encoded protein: CASSSDSNQPQHF.

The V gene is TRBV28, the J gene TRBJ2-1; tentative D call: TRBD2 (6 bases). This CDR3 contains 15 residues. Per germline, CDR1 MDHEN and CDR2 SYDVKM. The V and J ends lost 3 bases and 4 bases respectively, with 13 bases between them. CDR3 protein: CASSFGGTVYNEQFF. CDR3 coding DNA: TGTGCCAGCAGTTTCGGCGGGACGGTATACAATGAGCAGTTCTTC.

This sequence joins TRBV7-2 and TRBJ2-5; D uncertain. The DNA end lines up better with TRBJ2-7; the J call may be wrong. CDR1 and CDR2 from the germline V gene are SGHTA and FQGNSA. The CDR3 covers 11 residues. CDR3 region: CASSLVYEQYF. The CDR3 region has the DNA TGTGCCAGCAGCTTAGTCTACGAGCAGTACTTC.

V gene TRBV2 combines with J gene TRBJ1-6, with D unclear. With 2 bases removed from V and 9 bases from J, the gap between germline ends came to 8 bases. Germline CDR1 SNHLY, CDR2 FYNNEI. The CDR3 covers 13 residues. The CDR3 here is CASSESWGSPLHF. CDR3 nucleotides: TGTGCCAGCAGTGAAAGTTGGGGTTCACCCCTCCACTTT.

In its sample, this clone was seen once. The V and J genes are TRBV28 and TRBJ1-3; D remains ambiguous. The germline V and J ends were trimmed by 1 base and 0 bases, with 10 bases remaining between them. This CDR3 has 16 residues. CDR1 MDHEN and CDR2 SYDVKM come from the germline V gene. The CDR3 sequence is CASSLFFRNSGNTIYF. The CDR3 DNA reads TGTGCCAGCAGTTTATTTTTCCGTAACTCTGGAAACACCATATATTTT.

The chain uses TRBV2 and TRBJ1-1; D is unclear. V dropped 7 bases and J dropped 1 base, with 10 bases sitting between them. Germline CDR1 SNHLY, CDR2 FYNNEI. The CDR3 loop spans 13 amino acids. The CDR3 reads CASKVQQNTEAFF. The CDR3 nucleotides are TGTGCCAGCAAGGTACAGCAGAACACTGAAGCTTTCTTT.

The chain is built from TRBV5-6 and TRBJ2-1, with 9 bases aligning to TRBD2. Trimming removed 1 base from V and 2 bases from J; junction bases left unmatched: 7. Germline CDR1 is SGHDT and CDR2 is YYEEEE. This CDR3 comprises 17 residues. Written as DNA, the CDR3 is TGTGCCAGCAGCTTGAGGTCTAGCGGGAACGCCTACAATGAGCAGTTCTTC. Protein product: CASSLRSSGNAYNEQFF.

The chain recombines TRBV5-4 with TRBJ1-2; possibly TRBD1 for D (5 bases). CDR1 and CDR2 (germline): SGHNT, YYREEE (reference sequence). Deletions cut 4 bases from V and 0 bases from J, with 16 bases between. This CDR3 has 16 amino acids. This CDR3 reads CASSPGPDKTNYGYTF. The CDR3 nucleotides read TGTGCCAGCAGCCCCGGGCCGGACAAGACTAACTATGGCTACACCTTC.

CDR3 bases: TGTGCCAGCAGTTTCCGGGCCACGGTAGATACGCAGTATTTT. Translation gives CASSFRATVDTQYF. V is TRBV27 and J is TRBJ2-3; D is undetermined. Trimming pared 3 bases from V and 5 bases from J, leaving 12 bases between. CDR3 size: 14 residues. Germline lookup yields CDR1 MNHEY and CDR2 SMNVEV (reference sequence).

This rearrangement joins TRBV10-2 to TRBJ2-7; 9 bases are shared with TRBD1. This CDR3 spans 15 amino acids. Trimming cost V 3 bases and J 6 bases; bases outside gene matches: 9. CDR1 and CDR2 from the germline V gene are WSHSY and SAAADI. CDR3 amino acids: CASSEHTDRGSEQYF. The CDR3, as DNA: TGCGCCAGCAGTGAACATACGGACAGGGGATCCGAGCAGTACTTC.

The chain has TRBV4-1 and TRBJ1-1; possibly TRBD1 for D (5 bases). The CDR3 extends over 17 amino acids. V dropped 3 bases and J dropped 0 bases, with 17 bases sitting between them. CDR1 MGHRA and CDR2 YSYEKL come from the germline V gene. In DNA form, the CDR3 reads TGCGCCAGCAGCCAGGCGGTCGGTAGGGGTCTGAACACTGAAGCTTTCTTT. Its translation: CASSQAVGRGLNTEAFF.

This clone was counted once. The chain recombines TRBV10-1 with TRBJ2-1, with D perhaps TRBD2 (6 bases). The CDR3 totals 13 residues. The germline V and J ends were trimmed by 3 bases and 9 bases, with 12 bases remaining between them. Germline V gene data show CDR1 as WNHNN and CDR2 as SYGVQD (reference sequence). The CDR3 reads CASSDREWGEQFF. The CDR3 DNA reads TGCGCCAGCAGTGATCGGGAGTGGGGTGAGCAGTTCTTC.

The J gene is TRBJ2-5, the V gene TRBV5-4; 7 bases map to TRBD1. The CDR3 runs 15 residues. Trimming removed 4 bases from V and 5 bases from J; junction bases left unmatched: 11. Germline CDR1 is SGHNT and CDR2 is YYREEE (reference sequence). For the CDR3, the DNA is TGTGCCAGCAGCCTTCCGGGACAGTGGGGGGAGACCCAGTACTTC. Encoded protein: CASSLPGQWGETQYF. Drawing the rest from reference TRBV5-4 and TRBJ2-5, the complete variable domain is ETGVTQSPTHLIKTRGQQVTLRCSSQSGHNTVSWYQQALGQGPQFIFQYYREEENGRGNFPPRFSGLQFPNYSSELNVNALELDDSALYLCASSLPGQWGETQYFGPGTRLLVL.

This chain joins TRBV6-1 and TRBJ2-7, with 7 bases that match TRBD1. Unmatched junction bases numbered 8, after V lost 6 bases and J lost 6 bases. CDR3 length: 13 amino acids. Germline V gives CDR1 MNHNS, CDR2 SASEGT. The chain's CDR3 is CASRNDRAGEQYF. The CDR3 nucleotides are TGTGCCAGCAGAAACGACAGGGCCGGCGAGCAGTACTTC.

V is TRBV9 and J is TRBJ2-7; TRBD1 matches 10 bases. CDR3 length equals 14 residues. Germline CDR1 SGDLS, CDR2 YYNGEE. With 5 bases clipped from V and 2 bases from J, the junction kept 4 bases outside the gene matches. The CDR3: CASSSGTGAYEQYF. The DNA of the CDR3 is TGTGCCAGCAGTTCCGGGACAGGGGCCTACGAGCAGTACTTC.

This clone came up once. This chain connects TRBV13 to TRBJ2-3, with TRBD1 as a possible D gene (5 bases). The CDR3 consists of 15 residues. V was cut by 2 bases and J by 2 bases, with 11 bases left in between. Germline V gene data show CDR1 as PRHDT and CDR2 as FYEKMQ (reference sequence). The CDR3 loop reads CASSLSPGITDTQYF. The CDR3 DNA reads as TGTGCCAGCAGCTTAAGTCCAGGGATCACAGATACGCAGTATTTT.

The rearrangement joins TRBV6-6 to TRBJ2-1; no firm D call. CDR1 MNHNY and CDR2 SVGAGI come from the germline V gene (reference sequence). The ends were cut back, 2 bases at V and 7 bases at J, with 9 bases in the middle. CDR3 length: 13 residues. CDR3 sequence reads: CASSYRVGNEQFF. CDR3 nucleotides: TGTGCCAGCAGTTACAGGGTAGGGAATGAGCAGTTCTTC.

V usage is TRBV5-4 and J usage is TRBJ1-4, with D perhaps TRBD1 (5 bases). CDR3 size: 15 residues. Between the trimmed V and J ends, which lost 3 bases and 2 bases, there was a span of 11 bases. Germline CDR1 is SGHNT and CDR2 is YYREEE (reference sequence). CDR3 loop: CASSWTGGTNEKLFF. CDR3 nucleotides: TGTGCCAGCAGCTGGACGGGGGGGACTAATGAAAAACTGTTTTTT.

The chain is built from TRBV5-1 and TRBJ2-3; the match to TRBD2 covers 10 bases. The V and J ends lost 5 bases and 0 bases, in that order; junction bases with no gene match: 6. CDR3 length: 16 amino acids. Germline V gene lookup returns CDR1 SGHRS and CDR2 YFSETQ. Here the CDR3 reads CASSFGLAESTDTQYF. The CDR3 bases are TGCGCCAGCAGTTTCGGACTAGCGGAAAGCACAGATACGCAGTATTTT. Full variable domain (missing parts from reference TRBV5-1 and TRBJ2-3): KAGVTQTPRYLIKTRGQQVTLSCSPISGHRSVSWYQQTPGQGLQFLFEYFSETQRNKGNFPGRFSGRQFSNSRSEMNVSTLELGDSALYLCASSFGLAESTDTQYFGPGTRLTVL.

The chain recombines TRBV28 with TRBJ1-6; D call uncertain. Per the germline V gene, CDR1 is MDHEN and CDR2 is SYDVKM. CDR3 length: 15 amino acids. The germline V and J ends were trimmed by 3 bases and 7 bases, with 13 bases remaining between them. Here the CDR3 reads CASSFTKAGNSPLHF. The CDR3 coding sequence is TGTGCCAGCAGTTTTACAAAGGCGGGGAATTCACCCCTCCACTTT.